Below, one TCR beta chain is given with its context. Its specificity is unknown. This sample was taken from a study of shared clonotypes between healthy human individuals. Overall study: The study used three CD4 naive, three CD4 memory, two CD8 naive and one CD8 memory plate per donor. Whole-study results and caveats: Some naive CD4 clonotypes, around 4.9%, turned up in common across four donors. Apart from blood, nothing was sampled; tissue repertoires likely differ.

CDR3 length: 16 residues. Germline assignment: CDR1 MNHNY and CDR2 SVGAGI (reference sequence). The trim removed 0 bases at V and 7 bases at J, leaving 9 bases unmatched. Data came from immunoSEQ multiplex PCR; TCRdb stores just in-frame clones and leaves some out. The sample lists roughly 100,000 clones; around 71% were seen once. The receptor comes from a woman aged 30 to 39 in good health. This chain uses TRBV6-6 with TRBJ1-3; 7 bases agree with TRBD1. The sequencing sample was made of memory CD8+ T cells sorted from blood. Subset described: CD45RO+ cells pooled with CCR7-negative TemRA cells. The CDR3 DNA reads as TGTGCCAGCAGTTACTCCGGTGACAGGGCCCGGAACACCATATATTTT. Protein: CASSYSGDRARNTIYF.